The clone carrying this T cell receptor beta chain was counted many times. Its antigen is as yet unknown. MiXCR, applied by TCRdb to the 5' RACE reads, yields one record per CDR3 protein. The repertoire holds around 490,000 distinct CDR3 sequences, with about 5% as singletons. The data were taken from a study of CD8 T cells in ankylosing spondylitis. Study-wide results and limits: A TCR beta motif made of about 8 highly homologous variants seemed typical of ankylosing spondylitis blood. Past research had described some motif variants in reactive arthritis synovial fluid and blood. It was reported that disease-linked clones were significantly enriched in matched ankylosing spondylitis synovial fluid.

Germline CDR1 is MNHEY and CDR2 is SMNVEV (reference sequence). There are 16 residues in the CDR3. The ends lost 1 base at V and 7 bases at J; junction bases unmatched: 9. This receptor was obtained from a male donor with ankylosing spondylitis. The sequencing sample was made of blood, either unsorted or a sorted T cell fraction (not recorded which). V and J are TRBV27 and TRBJ1-3; 8 nucleotides match TRBD1. Here the CDR3 reads CASSLYAAGGLNTIYF. For the CDR3, the DNA is TGTGCCAGCAGTTTATACGCGGCAGGGGGCTTGAACACCATATATTTT.